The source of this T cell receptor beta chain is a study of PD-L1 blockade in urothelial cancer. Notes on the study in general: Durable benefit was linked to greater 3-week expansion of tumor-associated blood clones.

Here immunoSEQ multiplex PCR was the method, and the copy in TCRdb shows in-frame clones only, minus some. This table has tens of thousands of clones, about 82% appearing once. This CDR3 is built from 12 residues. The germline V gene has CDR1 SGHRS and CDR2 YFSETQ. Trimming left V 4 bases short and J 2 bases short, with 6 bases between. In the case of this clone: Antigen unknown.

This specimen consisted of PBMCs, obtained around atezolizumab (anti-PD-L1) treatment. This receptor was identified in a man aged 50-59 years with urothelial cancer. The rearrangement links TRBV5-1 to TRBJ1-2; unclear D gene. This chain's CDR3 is CASSPTNYGYTF. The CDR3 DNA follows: TGCGCCAGCAGCCCGACAAACTATGGCTACACCTTC.